The present entry profiles one TCR beta chain with its context. The antigen is unknown. Trimming cost V 4 bases and J 11 bases; bases outside gene matches: 10. From germline, CDR1 is SQVTM and CDR2 ANQGSEA. CDR3 length: 13 amino acids. These data originate in a study of cytomegalovirus exposure and HLA in healthy donors. Findings and caveats of the study: Cytomegalovirus status was reportedly diagnosed by the classifier with high sensitivity and specificity. As was reported, the HLA-A and HLA-B alleles of most subjects were accurately predicted from TCR beta sequences.

It was with 60 Vbeta and 13 Jbeta primers that the PCR ran. As handled by the study authors: The authors later counted 65 million to 80 million unique TCR beta chains, 9.5 million to 11 million of them shared. Method: immunoSEQ multiplex PCR; TCRdb's copy keeps in-frame clones and lacks some. V and J calls and clone size are given by that table; D and trimming were obtained from the DNA. This sample has around 150,000 clones, with about 80% found just once. Sequences were obtained from PBMCs. The chain couples TRBV29-1 to TRBJ2-5, with TRBD1 matching 10 bases. The receptor's source is a man younger than 45 in good health and CMV-seronegative. CDR3 sequence: CSVVRQGATKQYF. DNA for the CDR3: TGCAGCGTTGTCAGACAGGGGGCGACTAAGCAGTACTTC.